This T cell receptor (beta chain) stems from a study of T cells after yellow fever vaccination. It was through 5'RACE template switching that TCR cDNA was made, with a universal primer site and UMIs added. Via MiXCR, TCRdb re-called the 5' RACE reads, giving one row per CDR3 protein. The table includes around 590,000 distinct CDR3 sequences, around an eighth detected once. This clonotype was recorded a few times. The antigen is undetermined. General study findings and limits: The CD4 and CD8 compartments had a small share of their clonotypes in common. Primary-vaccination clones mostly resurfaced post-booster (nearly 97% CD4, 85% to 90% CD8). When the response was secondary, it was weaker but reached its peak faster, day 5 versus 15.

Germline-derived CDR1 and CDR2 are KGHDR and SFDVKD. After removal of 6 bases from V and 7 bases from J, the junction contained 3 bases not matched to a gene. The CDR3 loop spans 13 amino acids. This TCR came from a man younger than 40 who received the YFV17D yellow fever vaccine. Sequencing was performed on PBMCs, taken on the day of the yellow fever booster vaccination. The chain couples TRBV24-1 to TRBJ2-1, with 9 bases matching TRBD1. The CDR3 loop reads CATSRDRENEQFF. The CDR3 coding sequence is TGTGCCACCAGTAGGGACAGGGAAAATGAGCAGTTCTTC.